The clone carrying this T cell receptor beta chain turned up a few times. As yet, its antigen is unknown. The V gene lost 1 base and the J gene lost 6 bases, with 12 bases spanning the gap. Germline V gene data show CDR1 as SGHVS and CDR2 as FQNEAQ. The CDR3 totals 14 residues. This specimen comes from a study of early T cells in non-severe SARS-CoV-2 infection. On the study more broadly: Unsorted whole-blood RNA was sequenced in bulk, leaving chains unpaired.

The TCR library protocol attached unique molecular identifiers to the individual cDNA molecules. TCRdb independently ran MiXCR on the 5' RACE reads; one entry per CDR3 protein. The table shows around 50,000 distinct CDR3 sequences, with roughly 5.9% occurring only once. Study-wide points: Lookups in VDJdb leaned toward anti-spike CD8 responses and missed private and CD4 specificities.

The sequence derives from an adult who was a healthcare worker with PCR-confirmed SARS-CoV-2 infection or an uninfected control (not recorded which). The chain employs TRBV7-8 and TRBJ1-1; D uncertain. Sequencing was done on a sample of whole blood. This CDR3 is CASSLVQMPAEAFF. CDR3 nucleotide sequence: TGTGCCAGCAGCTTAGTACAGATGCCCGCTGAAGCTTTCTTT.